This TCR beta chain originates from a study of shared clonotypes between healthy human individuals. Study summary: Each donor's CD4 naive and CD4 memory cells filled three plates apiece, CD8 naive two, and CD8 memory one.

Study findings and constraints: Despite large depth, sorted-subset datasets appeared incompletely sequenced.

Turning to this clone: The antigen remains undetermined.

CD8 cells classed as naive were CD45RO-negative and positively selected for CCR7, excluding terminally differentiated effector memory CD45RA+ cells. The protocol was immunoSEQ multiplex PCR, while the TCRdb copy is restricted to in-frame clones and leaves out a portion. The data show about 2 million clones, with 85% to 95% seen just once and about 1.1% held by the top ten. This clonotype originated in a man aged 18 to 30 in good health. The specimen sequenced was naive CD8+ T cells sorted from blood.

The CDR3 loop is CASSVRGAHEQYF. The CDR3 coding sequence is TGTGCCAGCAGTGTCAGGGGGGCCCACGAGCAGTACTTC. The J gene is TRBJ2-7, the V gene TRBV27; TRBD1 might be the D (7 bases). Trimming left V 5 bases short and J 5 bases short, with 13 bases between. The CDR3 has 13 residues. Germline CDR1 reads MNHEY; CDR2 reads SMNVEV (reference sequence).